This T cell receptor (beta chain) was identified in a study of cytomegalovirus exposure and HLA in healthy donors. CDR1 SGHAT and CDR2 FQNNGV come from the germline V gene. The CDR3 runs to 14 residues. The V gene lost 5 bases and the J gene lost 5 bases, with 15 bases spanning the gap. Both 60 Vbeta primers and 13 Jbeta primers went into the PCR. Generated by immunoSEQ multiplex PCR, the TCRdb table keeps only in-frame clones and is missing some. The table has roughly 160,000 clones, about 75% seen once. The chain uses TRBV11-2 and TRBJ1-2; D might be TRBD1 (6 bases). This sequence was found in a woman in her 40s in good health and CMV-seropositive. The material sequenced was PBMCs. CDR3 nucleotides: TGTGCCAGCAGCATGCCCCGGGACATTTATGGCTACACCTTC. It yields the protein CASSMPRDIYGYTF.